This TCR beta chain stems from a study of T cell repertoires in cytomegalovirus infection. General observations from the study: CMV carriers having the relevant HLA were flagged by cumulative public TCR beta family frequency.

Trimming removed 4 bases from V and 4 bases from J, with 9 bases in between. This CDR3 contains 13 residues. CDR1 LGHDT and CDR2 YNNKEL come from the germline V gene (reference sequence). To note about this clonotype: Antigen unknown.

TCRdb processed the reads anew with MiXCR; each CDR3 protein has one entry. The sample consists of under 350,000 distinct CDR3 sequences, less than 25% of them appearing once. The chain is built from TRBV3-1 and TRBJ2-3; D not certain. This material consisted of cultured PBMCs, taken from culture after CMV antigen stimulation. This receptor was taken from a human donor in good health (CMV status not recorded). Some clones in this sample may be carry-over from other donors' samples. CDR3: CASSRPGADTQYF. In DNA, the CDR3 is TGTGCCAGCAGCCGCCCGGGCGCAGATACGCAGTATTTT.